This T cell receptor (beta chain) was recorded in a study of T-cell memory formation after mild COVID-19. The germline CDR1 and CDR2 sequences are MNHEY and SVGEGT. CDR3 length: 12 residues. Trimming cost V 6 bases and J 4 bases, with 7 bases left between them. This clonotype was picked up many times. TCRdb used MiXCR to reprocess the 5' RACE reads, holding one entry per CDR3 protein. The data show about 470,000 distinct CDR3 sequences, with roughly 18% seen just once and roughly an eighth held by the top ten. The TCR originated in an adult woman who had mild COVID-19 (a few samples of this study predate the infection). Cell type and time point are not known. The V gene is TRBV6-2 or TRBV6-3, the J gene TRBJ1-5; D gene uncertain. The sequenced material came from PBMCs or a T cell subset sorted from them (not recorded which). CDR3 coding DNA: TGTGCCAGCAGATTAGGGAATCAGCCCCAGCATTTT. Protein product: CASRLGNQPQHF.